One sample yielded the 24 T cell receptor beta chains listed below, sequenced in a study of read filtering for tumor transcriptome and immune sequencing. From roughly 400 ng of RNA, a library with molecular barcoded alpha/delta and beta/gamma adaptors was made. In TCRdb, the reads were re-called with MiXCR into one record per CDR3 protein. The data show 35,000 to 40,000 distinct CDR3 sequences, roughly an eighth seen once. Sequencing was performed on a population of CD138-negative cells sorted from bone marrow. All receptors derive from a donor over 35 with multiple myeloma.

This clonotype was seen repeatedly, ten times or more. The gene calls are TRBV18 and TRBJ2-6; D is possibly TRBD1 (5 bases). V was shortened by 3 bases and J by 4 bases, with 16 bases between the two germline ends. The CDR3 has 17 residues. Germline V lookup: CDR1 KGHSH, CDR2 LQKENI. The CDR3: CASSPPVGPAGANVLTF. CDR3 DNA sequence: TGTGCCAGCTCACCCCCGGTGGGGCCGGCGGGGGCCAACGTCCTGACTTTC. Variable domain in full (rest from reference TRBV18 and TRBJ2-6): NAGVMQNPRHLVRRRGQEARLRCSPMKGHSHVYWYRQLPEEGLKFMVYLQKENIIDESGMPKERFSAEFPKEGPSILRIQQVVRGDSAAYFCASSPPVGPAGANVLTFGAGSRLTVL.

A remark on this clonotype: This sequence may be a read error, since a much larger clone differs from it by one base. The chain couples TRBV29-1 to TRBJ2-1; 7 bases map to TRBD1. CDR3 length: 14 amino acids. Germline V CDR1 and CDR2: SQVTM, ANQGSEA. The CDR3 loop reads CSVVGQSSYNERFF. Here the CDR3 DNA reads TGCAGCGTTGTGGGACAGAGCTCCTACAATGAGCGGTTCTTC.

V is TRBV12-3 or TRBV12-4 and J is TRBJ2-3; D gene unclear. The CDR3 sequence is 13 residues long. Trimming took off 3 bases at V and 0 bases at J, with 4 bases between the two ends. CDR3 nucleotide sequence: TGTGCCAGCAGTTTGGCTAGCACAGATACGCAGTATTTT. Translation gives CASSLASTDTQYF.

This clonotype was recorded many times. The V call is TRBV10-2, the J call TRBJ1-5; 9 nucleotides line up with TRBD1. Trimming cost V 3 bases and J 5 bases; bases outside gene matches: 8. Germline lookup yields CDR1 WSHSY and CDR2 SAAADI. The CDR3 sequence is 16 residues long. The CDR3 DNA is TGCGCCAGCAGTGATTTACCGGGACAGGGCTATCAGCCCCAGCATTTT. Translating it yields CASSDLPGQGYQPQHF.

This clonotype has a count of ten or more. The V call is TRBV2, the J call TRBJ2-3; no clear D. The ends were cut back, 7 bases at V and 2 bases at J, with 22 bases in the middle. There are 17 residues in the CDR3. The germline V gene has CDR1 SNHLY and CDR2 FYNNEI. DNA for the CDR3: TGTGCCAGCAAATATAAGGTGTCCCTGGAAAACACAGATACGCAGTATTTT. Translation: CASKYKVSLENTDTQYF.

V is TRBV19 and J is TRBJ2-1; D gene uncertain. Germline CDR1 reads LNHDA; CDR2 reads SQIVND (reference sequence). V dropped 6 bases and J dropped 4 bases, with 19 bases sitting between them. The CDR3 extends over 16 amino acids. CDR3 sequence: CASSSSSRTAYNEQFF. CDR3 bases: TGTGCCAGTAGCTCAAGTTCGAGGACCGCATACAATGAGCAGTTCTTC.

This clonotype was detected only a few times. One end of the junction fails to match germline, which may point to a read error. This rearrangement joins TRBV10-2 to TRBJ2-5; D is unclear. From germline, CDR1 is WSHSY and CDR2 SAAADI. This CDR3 has 14 residues. As DNA, the CDR3 is TGCGCCAGCAGTGTTCAGAAGGGTTCCGAGACCCAGTGCTTC. Translation gives CASSVQKGSETQCF.

The table lists this clonotype with many counts. CDR3 sequence (DNA): TGTGCCAGTAGTACACAGGGAGTCTTGTTGCGCAATGAGCAGTTCTTC. Translating it yields CASSTQGVLLRNEQFF. The chain employs TRBV19 and TRBJ2-1; D possibly corresponds to TRBD1 (6 bases). Trimming cost V 4 bases and J 6 bases, with 19 bases left between them. The germline gives CDR1 LNHDA, CDR2 SQIVND (reference sequence). The CDR3 extends over 16 amino acids.

This clonotype was recorded at least ten times. This sequence joins TRBV20-1 and TRBJ2-7; D is possibly TRBD1 (5 bases). The V gene's germline CDR1 is DFQATT and CDR2 SNEGSKA (reference sequence). The CDR3 length is 14 residues. Trimming took off 3 bases at V and 6 bases at J, with 18 bases between the two ends. CDR3 in amino acids: CSASRGYGALEQYF. The CDR3 DNA reads as TGCAGTGCTAGTAGGGGATATGGAGCACTCGAGCAGTACTTC.

In this sample, this clonotype turned up many times. The genes are TRBV19 and TRBJ2-1; 8 bases agree with TRBD1. The V segment lost 5 bases and the J segment 7 bases; nucleotides outside the gene matches: 7. There are 14 residues in the CDR3. Germline loops: CDR1 LNHDA, CDR2 SQIVND (reference sequence). The CDR3 region is CASSHRQGRNEQFF. Written as DNA, the CDR3 is TGTGCCAGTAGTCATCGACAGGGGAGGAATGAGCAGTTCTTC. Using reference TRBV19 and TRBJ2-1 for the parts outside the CDR3, the full variable domain is DGGITQSPKYLFRKEGQNVTLSCEQNLNHDAMYWYRQDPGQGLRLIYYSQIVNDFQKGDIAEGYSVSREKKESFPLTVTSAQKNPTAFYLCASSHRQGRNEQFFGPGTRLTVL.

Note on this clonotype: This may come from a read error, since a much larger clone is one base off. This sequence joins TRBV11-3 and TRBJ2-7; D possibly corresponds to TRBD2 (5 bases). V lost 5 bases, J lost 7 bases, and 18 bases lay in between. This CDR3 has 14 amino acids. Germline V lookup: CDR1 SGHNT, CDR2 YENEEA. In nucleotides, the CDR3 is TGTGCCAGCAGCCCTAACGCGAGCTCGGGGGAGCAGTACTTC. As protein: CASSPNASSGEQYF. The entire variable domain, with the rest obtained from reference TRBV11-3 and TRBJ2-7, is as follows: EAGVVQSPRYKIIEKKQPVAFWCNPISGHNTLYWYLQNLGQGPELLIRYENEEAVDDSQLPKDRFSAERLKGVDSTLKIQPAELGDSAVYLCASSPNASSGEQYFGPGTRLTVT.

The chain is built from TRBV6-6 and TRBJ2-5; 13 positions match TRBD2. J was trimmed by 1 base and V by 7 bases; bases with no gene match: 3. The CDR3 extends over 15 amino acids. CDR1 and CDR2 (germline): MNHNY, SVGAGI (reference sequence). The CDR3 nucleotides read TGTGCCAGCACCCGACTAGCGGGAGGCCAAGAGACCCAGTACTTC. Translated, it gives CASTRLAGGQETQYF.

This clonotype turned up a few times. With a much larger clone just one base away, this may be a read error. The chain has TRBV5-1 and TRBJ2-6; D is ambiguous. In germline, CDR1 is SGHRS, CDR2 YFSETQ. This CDR3 region has 16 residues. Here the CDR3 reads CDSRASTGSGANVLTF. DNA of the CDR3: TGCGACAGCCGAGCTTCCACGGGCTCTGGGGCCAACGTCCTGACTTTC.

In this sample, this clonotype turned up many times. The chain has TRBV2 and TRBJ1-1; D gene ambiguous. From germline, CDR1 is SNHLY and CDR2 FYNNEI. Trimming took off 9 bases at V and 5 bases at J, with 22 bases between the two ends. The CDR3 covers 15 residues. DNA for the CDR3: TGTGCCAGTAACAGCCCCGCGCATTGGTTAACTGAAGCTTTCTTT. It specifies CASNSPAHWLTEAFF.

This clonotype was counted at least ten times. The chain combines TRBV20-1 with TRBJ2-4; 8 bases agree with TRBD1. This CDR3 has 12 amino acids. Germline V lookup: CDR1 DFQATT, CDR2 SNEGSKA (reference sequence). CDR3 region: CGTGGLSDIQYF. For the CDR3, the DNA is TGCGGAACAGGGGGGCTATCGGACATTCAGTACTTC.

This clonotype was seen many times. The chain joins TRBV7-8 to TRBJ2-3; 7 nucleotides match TRBD2. This CDR3 contains 16 residues. V shed 2 bases, J shed 0 bases, and the junction held 5 bases outside the gene matches. CDR1 SGHVS and CDR2 FQNEAQ come from the germline V gene. This CDR3 is CASSLRASGSTDTQYF. CDR3 bases: TGTGCCAGCAGCTTACGGGCTAGCGGAAGCACAGATACGCAGTATTTT.

Worth noting for this clonotype: This may be a read error, as it is one base from a much larger clone. The CDR3 carries no conserved terminal phenylalanine or tryptophan, so it likely arises from a read error. The rearrangement uses TRBV30 and TRBJ2-3, with TRBD2 identical over 10 bases. The germline V gene encodes CDR1 GTSNPN and CDR2 SVGIG (reference sequence). The CDR3 has 13 residues. The trim removed 2 bases at V and 4 bases at J, leaving 0 bases unmatched. CDR3 protein: CAWSLAGADTQYS. CDR3 DNA sequence: TGTGCCTGGAGTCTAGCGGGAGCAGATACGCAGTATTCT.

This clonotype was seen many times. The V call is TRBV27, the J call TRBJ2-7, with D perhaps TRBD1 (6 bases). CDR1 and CDR2 from the germline V gene are MNHEY and SMNVEV (reference sequence). This CDR3 has 14 residues. V was pared by 6 bases and J by 2 bases, with 14 bases between. Here the CDR3 reads CASSQRAGAYEQYF. CDR3 nucleotide sequence: TGTGCCAGCAGCCAAAGGGCAGGGGCCTACGAGCAGTACTTC.

This clonotype was seen only a few times. This chain connects TRBV18 to TRBJ2-1; 10 bases are shared with TRBD2. CDR3 length: 15 amino acids. V lost 3 bases, J lost 2 bases, and 1 base stayed unmatched. Looked up from germline, CDR1 is KGHSH and CDR2 is LQKENI. The CDR3: CASSPSGRTYNEQFF. As DNA, the CDR3 is TGTGCCAGCTCACCTAGCGGGAGGACCTACAATGAGCAGTTCTTC.

This clonotype came up once. At one end the junction does not follow the germline gene, possibly because of a read error. The chain uses TRBV20-1 and TRBJ2-7; weak D call: TRBD2 (6 bases). The CDR3 totals 13 residues. Germline-derived CDR1 and CDR2 are DFQATT and SNEGSKA (reference sequence). Here the CDR3 reads CSAAGASDYEQHF. The CDR3 nucleotides read TGCAGTGCTGCCGGGGCTAGCGATTACGAGCAGCACTTC.

The rearrangement joins TRBV10-3 to TRBJ1-2, with TRBD1 matching 9 bases. The CDR3 spans 12 residues. CDR1 is ENHRY, CDR2 SYGVKD, per germline. Unmatched junction bases numbered 5, after V lost 5 bases and J lost 10 bases. This CDR3 is CAISPGQGLYTF. The CDR3 DNA sequence: TGTGCCATCAGTCCGGGACAGGGACTCTACACCTTC.

This clonotype came up many times. V is TRBV2 and J is TRBJ2-1; weak D call: TRBD1 (5 bases). Germline values: CDR1 SNHLY, CDR2 FYNNEI. Trimming took 6 bases from V and 12 from J, leaving 9 bases between them. This CDR3 contains 10 residues. CDR3 in DNA: TGTGCCAGCAGAGCGACAGCGCAGTTCTTC. Amino acid sequence: CASRATAQFF.

This clonotype was detected ten times or more. The chain recombines TRBV28 with TRBJ1-6, with a possible D match to TRBD1 (6 bases). Germline V lookup: CDR1 MDHEN, CDR2 SYDVKM. The CDR3 is 16 amino acids. V was clipped by 7 bases and J by 8 bases, with 21 bases between them. The CDR3 sequence is CASTTERGVAHSPLHF. CDR3 DNA: TGTGCCAGCACCACCGAGAGGGGGGTCGCCCATTCACCCCTCCACTTT. The whole variable domain, filled in from reference TRBV28 and TRBJ1-6, reads DVKVTQSSRYLVKRTGEKVFLECVQDMDHENMFWYRQDPGLGLRLIYFSYDVKMKEKGDIPEGYSVSREKKERFSLILESASTNQTSMYLCASTTERGVAHSPLHFGNGTRLTVT.

This clonotype was seen many times. This rearrangement joins TRBV11-2 to TRBJ2-1; 7 bases agree with TRBD1. The CDR3 length is 18 residues. Germline V gene data show CDR1 as SGHAT and CDR2 as FQNNGV. V lost 1 base to trimming and J lost 4 bases; unmatched junction nucleotides: 13. The CDR3 loop is CASSLGGTGTASYNEQFF. The CDR3 bases are TGTGCCAGCAGCTTAGGGGGGACCGGGACAGCTTCATACAATGAGCAGTTCTTC. The entire variable domain, with the rest obtained from reference TRBV11-2 and TRBJ2-1, is as follows: EAGVAQSPRYKIIEKRQSVAFWCNPISGHATLYWYQQILGQGPKLLIQFQNNGVVDDSQLPKDRFSAERLKGVDSTLKIQPAKLEDSAVYLCASSLGGTGTASYNEQFFGPGTRLTVL.